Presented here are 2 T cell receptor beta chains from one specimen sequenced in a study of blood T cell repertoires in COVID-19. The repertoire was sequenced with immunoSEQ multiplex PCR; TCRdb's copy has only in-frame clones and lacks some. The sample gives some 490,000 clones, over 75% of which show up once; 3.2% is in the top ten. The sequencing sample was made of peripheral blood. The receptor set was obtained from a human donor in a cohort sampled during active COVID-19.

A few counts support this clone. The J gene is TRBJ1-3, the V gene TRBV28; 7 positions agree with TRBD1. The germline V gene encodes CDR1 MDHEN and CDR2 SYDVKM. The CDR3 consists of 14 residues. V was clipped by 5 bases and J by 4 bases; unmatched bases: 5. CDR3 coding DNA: TGTGCCAGCAGTCTAAGACAGGGCGGAAACACCATATATTTT. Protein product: CASSLRQGGNTIYF.

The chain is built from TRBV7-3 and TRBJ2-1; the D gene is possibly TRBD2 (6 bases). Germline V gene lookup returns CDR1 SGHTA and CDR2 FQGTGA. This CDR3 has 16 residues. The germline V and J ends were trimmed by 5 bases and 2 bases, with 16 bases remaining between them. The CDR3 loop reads CASSPRLETPYNEQFF. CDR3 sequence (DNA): TGTGCCAGCAGCCCCCGACTAGAAACACCCTACAATGAGCAGTTCTTC.